A single sample gave rise to the 21 T cell receptor beta chains below, sequenced in a study of CD4 T cell repertoires in COVID-19. Method: immunoSEQ multiplex PCR; TCRdb's copy keeps in-frame clones and lacks some. The data contain some 80,000 clones, approximately 83% of them singletons. The sequencing used CD4+ T cells from peripheral blood, collected after recovery from COVID-19. The source is a human donor who had COVID-19.

The chain employs TRBV5-1 and TRBJ2-1, with TRBD1 identical over 12 bases. After removal of 3 bases from V and 9 bases from J, the junction contained 4 bases not matched to a gene. Germline assignment: CDR1 SGHRS and CDR2 YFSETQ. This CDR3 region has 14 residues. The CDR3 sequence is CASSSGQGAGEQFF. In DNA, the CDR3 is TGCGCCAGCAGCTCGGGACAGGGGGCGGGTGAGCAGTTCTTC.

The CDR3 nucleotides read TGTGCCAGCAGTCCCGGACGTTACTCTGGGGCCAACGTCCTGACTTTC. Its protein is CASSPGRYSGANVLTF. The chain links TRBV3-1 (or the pseudogene TRBV3-2) to TRBJ2-6, with unresolved D. CDR3 length equals 16 residues. CDR1 is LGHDT and CDR2 is YNNKEL in the germline V gene (reference sequence). V dropped 6 bases and J dropped 0 bases, with 12 bases sitting between them.

The chain is built from TRBV7-8 and TRBJ2-3, with D hard to call. Germline assignment: CDR1 SGHVS and CDR2 FQNEAQ. The germline V and J ends were trimmed by 0 bases and 1 base, with 11 bases remaining between them. This CDR3 comprises 16 residues. The CDR3 here is CASSLAFGPGTDTQYF. DNA for the CDR3: TGTGCCAGCAGCTTAGCTTTTGGTCCCGGCACAGATACGCAGTATTTT.

A few counts support this clone. The rearrangement links TRBV2 to TRBJ1-1; 10 nucleotides line up with TRBD1. Germline V gene lookup returns CDR1 SNHLY and CDR2 FYNNEI. J gave up 4 bases and V 4 bases, and 6 bases lay outside the gene matches. The CDR3 is 15 amino acids. The CDR3 protein is CASSALTGGGTEAFF. CDR3 coding DNA: TGTGCCAGCAGTGCCCTGACAGGGGGCGGCACTGAAGCTTTCTTT.

The chain links TRBV18 to TRBJ1-1, with a tentative D call TRBD1 (6 bases). This CDR3 region has 16 residues. Germline lookup yields CDR1 KGHSH and CDR2 LQKENI. Trimming removed 3 bases from V and 0 bases from J, with 14 bases in between. The DNA for the CDR3 is TGTGCCAGCTCACCGAGATGGACAGCTATGAACACTGAAGCTTTCTTT. Its translation: CASSPRWTAMNTEAFF.

There are a few counts of this clone. The CDR3 DNA reads as TGTGCCAGCAGCTCGGGGACGAGGAGCTCCTACAATGAGCAGTTCTTC. It codes for CASSSGTRSSYNEQFF. The chain has TRBV7-6 and TRBJ2-1, with D perhaps given as TRBD1 or TRBD2 (5 bases each). Per the germline V gene, CDR1 is SGHVS and CDR2 is FNYEAQ. The CDR3 length is 16 residues. Between the trimmed V and J ends, which lost 4 bases and 0 bases, there was a span of 13 bases.

This clone came up a few times. This sequence joins TRBV10-3 and TRBJ2-5, with D possibly matching TRBD1 (6 bases). The germline gives CDR1 ENHRY, CDR2 SYGVKD. Trimming took off 5 bases at V and 4 bases at J, with 17 bases between the two ends. The CDR3 has 15 residues. CDR3 loop: CAISSPTQGRETQYF. Written as DNA, the CDR3 is TGTGCCATCAGTTCCCCGACGCAGGGGAGAGAGACCCAGTACTTC.

J is TRBJ1-2 and V is TRBV2; D is possibly TRBD1 (5 bases). The CDR3 contains 12 residues. V was trimmed by 7 bases and J by 5 bases, leaving 11 bases between them. Germline CDR1 reads SNHLY; CDR2 reads FYNNEI. CDR3 DNA sequence: TGTGCCAGCAAGTTGACAGAATATGGCTACACCTTC. It specifies CASKLTEYGYTF.

The chain joins TRBV19 to TRBJ1-5; D possibly corresponds to TRBD1 (6 bases). Trimming removed 5 bases at V and 6 bases at J, with 17 bases between. The CDR3 spans 15 residues. Germline assignment: CDR1 LNHDA and CDR2 SQIVND (reference sequence). The CDR3 spells CASSEGGSGGQPQHF. CDR3 DNA: TGTGCCAGTAGTGAGGGGGGTTCAGGTGGTCAGCCCCAGCATTTT.

This clone was detected only once. The chain employs TRBV10-3 and TRBJ2-2; D might be TRBD1 (5 bases). Trimming removed 8 bases from V and 0 bases from J, with 16 bases in between. The CDR3 has 16 residues. CDR1 and CDR2 (germline): ENHRY, SYGVKD. The CDR3 DNA sequence: TGTGCCATCGGATTGACAGTTGGGGCGAACACCGGGGAGCTGTTTTTT. Protein product: CAIGLTVGANTGELFF.

The chain recombines TRBV7-8 with TRBJ2-4; 8 bases line up with TRBD2. Trimming cost V 5 bases and J 4 bases; bases outside gene matches: 13. Looked up from germline, CDR1 is SGHVS and CDR2 is FQNEAQ. The length of the CDR3 is 17 residues. The chain's CDR3 is CASSPTSISGVKNIQYF. The CDR3 DNA follows: TGTGCCAGCAGCCCTACTTCAATTAGCGGGGTAAAAAACATTCAGTACTTC. The whole variable domain, filled in from reference TRBV7-8 and TRBJ2-4, reads GAGVSQSPRYKVAKRGQDVALRCDPISGHVSLFWYQQALGQGPEFLTYFQNEAQLDKSGLPSDRFFAERPEGSVSTLKIQRTQQEDSAVYLCASSPTSISGVKNIQYFGAGTRLSVL.

The rearrangement uses TRBV19 and TRBJ2-3; 9 bases match TRBD2. The V gene's germline CDR1 is LNHDA and CDR2 SQIVND (reference sequence). The V segment lost 3 bases and the J segment 4 bases; nucleotides outside the gene matches: 5. The CDR3 loop spans 15 amino acids. CDR3 loop: CASSMRLAGADTQYF. As DNA, the CDR3 is TGTGCCAGTAGTATGCGATTAGCGGGAGCAGATACGCAGTATTTT. Together with reference TRBV19 and TRBJ2-3, the CDR3 gives the full variable domain: DGGITQSPKYLFRKEGQNVTLSCEQNLNHDAMYWYRQDPGQGLRLIYYSQIVNDFQKGDIAEGYSVSREKKESFPLTVTSAQKNPTAFYLCASSMRLAGADTQYFGPGTRLTVL.

V is TRBV30 and J is TRBJ1-2; D is possibly TRBD1 (6 bases). In germline, CDR1 is GTSNPN, CDR2 SVGIG (reference sequence). Deletions cut 0 bases from V and 4 bases from J, with 18 bases between. This CDR3 spans 16 amino acids. The CDR3 DNA sequence: TGTGCCTGGAGTGTACAATGGCCGGGGGCGGGCTATGGCTACACCTTC. It translates to CAWSVQWPGAGYGYTF.

The V call is TRBV2, the J call TRBJ2-7; no firm D call. The CDR3 sequence is 16 residues long. Trimming left V 6 bases short and J 1 base short, with 19 bases between. Germline lookup yields CDR1 SNHLY and CDR2 FYNNEI. The CDR3 region is CASSYDGRVRSYEQYF. The CDR3 nucleotides read TGTGCCAGCAGCTACGACGGACGGGTGCGGTCCTACGAGCAGTACTTC. Together with reference TRBV2 and TRBJ2-7, the CDR3 gives the full variable domain: EPEVTQTPSHQVTQMGQEVILRCVPISNHLYFYWYRQILGQKVEFLVSFYNNEISEKSEIFDDQFSVERPDGSNFTLKIRSTKLEDSAMYFCASSYDGRVRSYEQYFGPGTRLTVT.

CDR3 bases: TGTGCCAGCAGTTTAACAGACAATGAGCAGTTCTTC. Translation: CASSLTDNEQFF. The J gene is TRBJ2-1, the V gene TRBV12-3 or TRBV12-4, with D unclear. V dropped 2 bases and J dropped 5 bases, with 4 bases sitting between them. This CDR3 is 12 amino acids long.

This chain joins TRBV4-2 and TRBJ2-5; 10 nucleotides agree with TRBD1. V was pared by 2 bases and J by 4 bases, with 7 bases of the junction left unmatched. Germline V gene sequence: CDR1 LGHNA, CDR2 YNFKEQ. This CDR3 is 16 amino acids long. CDR3 protein: CASSQTRTGGGETQYF. CDR3 coding DNA: TGTGCCAGCAGCCAAACTCGGACAGGGGGAGGAGAGACCCAGTACTTC.

V is TRBV7-3 and J is TRBJ1-2; weak D call: TRBD1 (6 bases). The CDR3 loop spans 15 amino acids. CDR1 and CDR2 from the germline V gene are SGHTA and FQGTGA. The V end lost 1 base, the J end lost 8 bases, and 17 bases lay between the germline ends. As DNA, the CDR3 is TGTGCCAGCAGCTTAATACTTTCAGGGGCAAGGGGCTACACCTTC. Protein: CASSLILSGARGYTF. Looking up the rest from reference TRBV7-3 and TRBJ1-2 gives the full variable domain: GAGVSQTPSNKVTEKGKYVELRCDPISGHTALYWYRQSLGQGPEFLIYFQGTGAADDSGLPNDRFFAVRPEGSVSTLKIQRTERGDSAVYLCASSLILSGARGYTFGSGTRLTVV.

The chain employs TRBV14 and TRBJ2-1, with 10 bases identical to TRBD2. V lost 2 bases to trimming and J lost 7 bases; unmatched junction nucleotides: 17. From germline, CDR1 is SGHDN and CDR2 FVKESK. CDR3 size: 19 residues. In nucleotides, the CDR3 is TGTGCCAGCAGCCAATTTTCCGGGTACACTAGCGGGAATGGTAATGAGCAGTTCTTC. This translates into CASSQFSGYTSGNGNEQFF.

The chain is built from TRBV5-1 and TRBJ2-3, with 13 bases identical to TRBD2. Trimming at V came to 3 bases and at J to 2 bases, leaving 3 bases not matched to a gene. Per germline, CDR1 SGHRS and CDR2 YFSETQ. CDR3 length: 16 amino acids. The CDR3 DNA follows: TGCGCCAGCAGCTCGGGACTAGCGGGATTCACAGATACGCAGTATTTT. Translated: CASSSGLAGFTDTQYF.

On this clone itself: The junction departs from the called germline gene at one end, perhaps through a read error. V and J are TRBV14 and TRBJ1-2; unclear D gene. Germline V gene sequence: CDR1 SGHDN, CDR2 FVKESK. The CDR3 spans 15 residues. CDR3 region: CASSKDRINNYGYTF. In DNA, the CDR3 is TGTGCCAGCAGCAAAGACCGGATTAACAACTATGGCTACACCTTC. Filled out from reference TRBV14 and TRBJ1-2, the complete variable domain reads EAGVTQFPSHSVIEKGQTVTLRCDPISGHDNLYWYRRVMGKEIKFLLHFVKESKQDESGMPNNRFLAERTGGTYSTLKVQPAELEDSGVYFCASSKDRINNYGYTFGSGTRLTVV.

The V gene is TRBV5-1, the J gene TRBJ2-5; perhaps TRBD2 as D (5 bases). Germline CDR1 SGHRS, CDR2 YFSETQ. CDR3 length equals 16 residues. V dropped 4 bases and J dropped 3 bases, with 19 bases sitting between them. CDR3 amino acids: CASSPIVRGMEETQYF. The CDR3, as DNA: TGCGCCAGCAGCCCGATAGTCCGGGGTATGGAAGAGACCCAGTACTTC.